Following are 25 T cell receptor beta chains from one sample sequenced in a study of shared clonotypes between healthy human individuals. Sequencing was performed with immunoSEQ multiplex PCR; in TCRdb, only in-frame clones are kept and a portion is missing. Of about 800,000 clones listed, just over 95% were seen once; the top ten hold about 0.25%. CD45RO negativity and positive selection for CCR7 defined naive CD8 cells, a population that excluded terminally differentiated effector memory CD45RA+ cells. The sequencing input was naive CD8+ T cells sorted from blood. The receptors originated from a young man in good health.

This chain uses TRBV7-9 with TRBJ2-7; possible D gene TRBD2, 6 bases. This CDR3 is 15 amino acids long. Germline V gene data show CDR1 as SEHNR and CDR2 as FQNEAQ (reference sequence). V lost 5 bases, J lost 7 bases, and 21 bases lay in between. The CDR3 DNA reads as TGTGCCAGCAGCACAGAGCTAGCGCCCATAAGGGAGCAGTACTTC. It is translated as CASSTELAPIREQYF.

The chain combines TRBV5-1 with TRBJ2-7, with a weak D call TRBD1 (6 bases). The CDR3 contains 15 residues. Germline values: CDR1 SGHRS, CDR2 YFSETQ. Trimming took 0 bases from V and 2 from J, leaving 12 bases between them. CDR3 in DNA: TGCGCCAGCAGCTTGGCCCAGGGGACCCCCTACGAGCAGTACTTC. Its translation: CASSLAQGTPYEQYF.

The CDR3 is CASSTTDRGIAYEQYF. The CDR3 DNA sequence: TGTGCCAGTAGTACCACGGACAGGGGGATTGCCTACGAGCAGTACTTC. The rearrangement joins TRBV19 to TRBJ2-7, with TRBD1 identical over 10 bases. Germline CDR1 reads LNHDA; CDR2 reads SQIVND (reference sequence). This CDR3 comprises 16 residues. V was pared by 4 bases and J by 2 bases, with 8 bases of the junction left unmatched.

The V and J genes are TRBV4-1 and TRBJ2-7, with D perhaps given as TRBD1 or TRBD2 (5 bases each). The length of the CDR3 is 15 residues. Germline V gene lookup returns CDR1 MGHRA and CDR2 YSYEKL. The germline V and J ends were trimmed by 0 bases and 0 bases, with 9 bases remaining between them. The CDR3 DNA reads TGCGCCAGCAGCCAAGACCCCGGGACCTCCTACGAGCAGTACTTC. This translates into CASSQDPGTSYEQYF.

The rearrangement links TRBV14 to TRBJ1-2, with D perhaps TRBD1 (6 bases). Germline CDR1 SGHDN, CDR2 FVKESK. The V and J ends lost 6 bases and 4 bases respectively, with 12 bases between them. The CDR3 extends over 13 amino acids. Here the CDR3 reads CASSRTVGYGYTF. CDR3 coding DNA: TGTGCCAGCAGTCGGACAGTCGGCTATGGCTACACCTTC. Combining the CDR3 with reference TRBV14 and TRBJ1-2 gives the whole variable domain EAGVTQFPSHSVIEKGQTVTLRCDPISGHDNLYWYRRVMGKEIKFLLHFVKESKQDESGMPNNRFLAERTGGTYSTLKVQPAELEDSGVYFCASSRTVGYGYTFGSGTRLTVV.

The chain uses TRBV10-3 and TRBJ2-7; D may be TRBD1 (6 bases). Trimming removed 5 bases from V and 2 bases from J, with 10 bases in between. The CDR3 covers 13 residues. Germline V gene lookup returns CDR1 ENHRY and CDR2 SYGVKD. CDR3: CAISSGQTYEQYF. Written as DNA, the CDR3 is TGTGCCATCAGTTCCGGACAGACCTACGAGCAGTACTTC.

This chain joins TRBV5-4 and TRBJ2-1; 7 bases match TRBD2. The CDR3 spans 15 residues. The trim removed 2 bases at V and 6 bases at J, leaving 8 bases unmatched. Germline V CDR1 and CDR2: SGHNT, YYREEE (reference sequence). The chain's CDR3 is CASSFYQREFNEQFF. CDR3 DNA: TGTGCCAGCAGCTTTTATCAGCGGGAATTCAATGAGCAGTTCTTC.

The J gene is TRBJ2-5, the V gene TRBV2, with TRBD2 identical over 8 bases. This CDR3 is 14 amino acids long. J lost 5 bases, V lost 5 bases, and 7 bases had no gene match. From germline, CDR1 is SNHLY and CDR2 FYNNEI. The CDR3 DNA reads as TGTGCCAGCAGTCAGCGGGGGAGAGGGGAGACCCAGTACTTC. Residues: CASSQRGRGETQYF.

V gene TRBV11-1 combines with J gene TRBJ2-1; D is tentatively TRBD1 or TRBD2 (6 bases each). Germline V CDR1 and CDR2: SGHAT, FQDESV (reference sequence). V was trimmed by 1 base and J by 10 bases, leaving 8 bases between them. This CDR3 spans 12 amino acids. CDR3 in amino acids: CASSLVGGEQFF. The CDR3 DNA reads TGTGCCAGCAGCTTAGTAGGGGGGGAGCAGTTCTTC.

The gene calls are TRBV5-6 and TRBJ2-7, with D perhaps assigned TRBD1 or TRBD2 (5 bases each). CDR1 is SGHDT and CDR2 is YYEEEE in the germline V gene. Trimming removed 4 bases at V and 0 bases at J, with 14 bases between. This CDR3 is built from 15 residues. The DNA of the CDR3 is TGTGCCAGCAGCCGGGGACGGGGAATCTCCTACGAGCAGTACTTC. Translation: CASSRGRGISYEQYF.

This clone is a singleton in its sample. The chain has TRBV2 and TRBJ2-7; the D gene could be TRBD1 or TRBD2 (5 bases each). Germline V gene lookup returns CDR1 SNHLY and CDR2 FYNNEI. The CDR3 length is 12 residues. V was pared by 7 bases and J by 3 bases, with 10 bases between. The CDR3 is CASIGGLYEQYF. The CDR3 bases are TGTGCCAGCATTGGGGGTCTCTACGAGCAGTACTTC.

This chain connects TRBV7-3 to TRBJ1-1, with unresolved D. The ends were cut back, 3 bases at V and 4 bases at J, with 6 bases in the middle. CDR1 is SGHTA, CDR2 FQGTGA, per germline. CDR3 length: 12 amino acids. The CDR3 sequence: CASSLSTTEAFF. The CDR3 region has the DNA TGTGCCAGCAGCTTGTCAACCACTGAAGCTTTCTTT.

The sample holds a few counts of this clone. The gene calls are TRBV27 and TRBJ2-3; TRBD2 is a possible D gene (5 bases). The ends were cut back, 2 bases at V and 2 bases at J, with 11 bases in the middle. In germline, CDR1 is MNHEY, CDR2 SMNVEV (reference sequence). The length of the CDR3 is 15 residues. DNA for the CDR3: TGTGCCAGCAGTTTAATAGGTCTAGCCACAGATACGCAGTATTTT. Its protein product is CASSLIGLATDTQYF.

The J gene is TRBJ2-5, the V gene TRBV7-9; 8 bases map to TRBD1. V lost 5 bases, J lost 5 bases, and 7 bases stayed unmatched. This CDR3 is 14 amino acids long. Per germline, CDR1 SEHNR and CDR2 FQNEAQ (reference sequence). The CDR3 here is CASSTRQGRETQYF. The CDR3 DNA reads TGTGCCAGCAGCACGAGACAGGGGAGGGAGACCCAGTACTTC.

This chain uses TRBV5-8 with TRBJ2-7; a weak D match, TRBD2 (5 bases). Germline CDR1 and CDR2: SGHTS and YDEGEE. The CDR3 consists of 14 residues. Trimming took off 2 bases at V and 0 bases at J, with 9 bases between the two ends. The CDR3 spells CASSFPGSSYEQYF. In nucleotides, the CDR3 is TGTGCCAGCAGCTTTCCGGGAAGCTCCTACGAGCAGTACTTC.

The J gene is TRBJ2-1, the V gene TRBV7-9; tentatively, D is TRBD2 (6 bases). Per germline, CDR1 SEHNR and CDR2 FQNEAQ (reference sequence). Trimming took 8 bases from V and 5 from J, leaving 22 bases between them. The CDR3 runs to 16 residues. Here the CDR3 reads CASWAPGSTSDNEQFF. The DNA of the CDR3 is TGTGCCAGCTGGGCCCCCGGGAGTACTTCTGACAATGAGCAGTTCTTC.

This rearrangement joins TRBV11-2 to TRBJ2-7; D tentatively reads TRBD1 or TRBD2 (5 bases each). Germline loops: CDR1 SGHAT, CDR2 FQNNGV. CDR3 size: 15 residues. Deletions cut 5 bases from V and 3 bases from J, with 17 bases between. The CDR3 loop reads CASSRKGDPFYEQYF. The CDR3 DNA follows: TGTGCCAGCAGCCGAAAAGGGGACCCTTTCTACGAGCAGTACTTC.

The V and J genes are TRBV14 and TRBJ2-1; tentative D call: TRBD1 (5 bases). V lost 3 bases to trimming and J lost 12 bases, with 27 bases between them. This CDR3 has 17 amino acids. Looked up from germline, CDR1 is SGHDN and CDR2 is FVKESK. This CDR3 reads CASSHSRQRPATDGQFF. CDR3 DNA sequence: TGTGCCAGCAGCCATAGTCGACAGAGGCCCGCTACGGACGGGCAGTTCTTC.

The chain joins TRBV9 to TRBJ2-7, with 7 nucleotides matching TRBD1. J was trimmed by 0 bases and V by 4 bases; bases with no gene match: 1. This CDR3 region has 13 residues. Per the germline V gene, CDR1 is SGDLS and CDR2 is YYNGEE. The CDR3 nucleotides read TGTGCCAGCAGCCAGGGGGACTCCTACGAGCAGTACTTC. Amino acid sequence: CASSQGDSYEQYF.

In this sample, this clone turned up once. This chain connects TRBV29-1 to TRBJ2-1, with D perhaps TRBD2 (6 bases). The CDR3 consists of 13 residues. V was pared by 7 bases and J by 3 bases, with 13 bases between. From germline, CDR1 is SQVTM and CDR2 ANQGSEA. The CDR3: CSGRDWDYNEQFF. CDR3 coding DNA: TGCAGCGGACGGGACTGGGACTACAATGAGCAGTTCTTC.

This chain's CDR3 is CASSLVWDHLAKNIQYF. The CDR3 DNA reads TGTGCCAGCAGCTTAGTTTGGGACCATCTAGCCAAAAACATTCAGTACTTC. The chain has TRBV7-9 and TRBJ2-4; perhaps D is TRBD1 or TRBD2 (5 bases each). The CDR3 runs to 17 residues. Trimming left V 1 base short and J 0 bases short, with 13 bases between. From germline, CDR1 is SEHNR and CDR2 FQNEAQ (reference sequence).

This chain connects TRBV6-5 to TRBJ2-7; 12 bases map to TRBD2. With V trimmed by 6 bases and J by 1 base, 4 bases remained unmatched. Germline CDR1 reads MNHEY; CDR2 reads SVGAGI. The CDR3 loop spans 15 amino acids. CDR3 protein: CASSELAGGSYEQYF. CDR3 sequence (DNA): TGTGCCAGCAGCGAACTAGCGGGAGGTTCCTACGAGCAGTACTTC.

The chain employs TRBV7-9 and TRBJ1-2; D is unresolved. The CDR3 is 15 amino acids. The germline V and J ends were trimmed by 3 bases and 4 bases, with 15 bases remaining between them. CDR1 is SEHNR, CDR2 FQNEAQ, per germline (reference sequence). The chain's CDR3 is CASSFSGGAAYGYTF. Here the CDR3 DNA reads TGTGCCAGCAGCTTCTCCGGAGGAGCGGCCTATGGCTACACCTTC.

This clone was picked up one time. The CDR3 here is CSATGAGGYTF. The CDR3, as DNA: TGCAGTGCTACGGGGGCCGGAGGCTACACCTTC. This chain connects TRBV20-1 to TRBJ1-2, with D tentatively TRBD1 (6 bases). Trimming took off 4 bases at V and 8 bases at J, with 11 bases between the two ends. This CDR3 spans 11 amino acids. Germline V lookup: CDR1 DFQATT, CDR2 SNEGSKA (reference sequence).

The rearrangement joins TRBV2 to TRBJ2-3; 9 bases align to TRBD2. The CDR3 consists of 15 residues. Trimming cost V 5 bases and J 4 bases; bases outside gene matches: 7. Germline values: CDR1 SNHLY, CDR2 FYNNEI. CDR3 loop: CASSPRGGVADTQYF. The CDR3 region has the DNA TGTGCCAGCAGTCCGCGGGGGGGAGTGGCAGATACGCAGTATTTT.